The 3 T cell receptor beta chains reported below all come from one sample, sequenced in a study of T cells in tuberculosis (dated by TCRdb to between 2017 and 2018). PBMC were thawed, rested overnight, stained with GMM-loaded CD1B tetramer, a Live/Dead dye and anti-CD3, and then sorted on a FACS Aria II. C32 glucose monomycolate purified from Rhodococcus equi was loaded onto CD1B tetramers. Libraries came from the immunoSEQ multiplex PCR assay. Entries here come from immuneACCESS through TCRdb and include only in-frame sequences with V and J called. Some clones fail to appear in such tables; in the studies checked, an unresolved V gene covers under half of the shortfall, and the cause of the remainder is unknown. Present in this sample are 50,000 to 65,000 clones, 70% to 90% of which were seen just once. 20% to 25% of the sample belongs to the ten largest clones. Sample: CD1b-GMM tetramer-negative cells sorted from PBMCs. The cell subset or site label, read with the paper, signifies: T cells not binding CD1B-GMM tetramer, sorted from same donor. These receptors all come from an adult woman with latent tuberculosis.

The chain has TRBV28 and TRBJ1-5; D is uncertain. V was cut by 8 bases and J by 6 bases, with 17 bases left in between. The CDR3 sequence is 14 residues long. Germline V gene lookup returns CDR1 MDHEN and CDR2 SYDVKM. Here the CDR3 reads CASLTRNEIQPQHF. The CDR3 DNA sequence: TGTGCCAGCCTTACACGTAACGAAATTCAGCCCCAGCATTTT.

The chain joins TRBV7-2 to TRBJ2-3; D possibly corresponds to TRBD2 (6 bases). Germline V CDR1 and CDR2: SGHTA, FQGNSA. Trimming took off 6 bases at V and 2 bases at J, with 12 bases between the two ends. This CDR3 comprises 14 residues. In nucleotides, the CDR3 is TGTGCCAGCAGTTTTCGGACTACCACAGATACGCAGTATTTT. Protein: CASSFRTTTDTQYF.

The V gene is TRBV29-1, the J gene TRBJ2-7, with TRBD1 matching over 10 bases. This CDR3 is 15 amino acids long. CDR1 SQVTM and CDR2 ANQGSEA come from the germline V gene. V lost 6 bases to trimming and J lost 1 base; unmatched junction nucleotides: 9. CDR3 DNA: TGCAGCGTATGGGACCGGGACAGGGGATCCTACGAGCAGTACTTC. Protein sequence: CSVWDRDRGSYEQYF.